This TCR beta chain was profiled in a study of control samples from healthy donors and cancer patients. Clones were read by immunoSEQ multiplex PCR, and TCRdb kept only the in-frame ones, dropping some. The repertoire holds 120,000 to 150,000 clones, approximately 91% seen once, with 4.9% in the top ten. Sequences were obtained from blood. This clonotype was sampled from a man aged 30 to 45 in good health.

The CDR3 bases are TGTGCCAGCAGTGACACCAGCTCTGGGGCCAACGTCCTGACTTTC. It is translated as CASSDTSSGANVLTF. The J gene is TRBJ2-6, the V gene TRBV6-4; D not certain. V dropped 2 bases and J dropped 0 bases, with 5 bases sitting between them. Germline lookup yields CDR1 MRHNA and CDR2 SNTAGT. CDR3 length: 15 residues.